This T cell receptor beta chain was captured by sequencing in a study of T cells after somatic rescue of genetic block. Trimming removed 6 bases at V and 4 bases at J, with 17 bases between. Germline loops: CDR1 SGHRS, CDR2 YFSETQ. This CDR3 has 15 amino acids. Produced via immunoSEQ multiplex PCR; TCRdb's table is partial and in-frame only. Here the sample spans about 67,000 clones, 90% to 95% being singletons. This sequence joins TRBV5-1 and TRBJ2-1; possible D gene TRBD1, 7 bases. Sequencing was done on a sample of peripheral blood mononuclear cells (PBMCs). The TCR comes from a man in his forties or fifties. In DNA form, the CDR3 reads TGCGCCAGCACCCTCGGGGGACAGACTTACAATGAGCAGTTCTTC. Its translation is CASTLGGQTYNEQFF.